Each of the 28 T cell receptor beta chains below was sequenced from the same sample in a study of blood T cell repertoires in COVID-19. Libraries were prepared by immunoSEQ multiplex PCR; TCRdb keeps only in-frame clonotypes and omits some of them. This sample yields 250,000 to 300,000 clones, of which around 90% are seen a single time; about 2.2% belongs to the top ten. Specimen: peripheral blood. Receptor source: a woman between 45 and 65 years old who had recovered from COVID-19.

The J gene is TRBJ2-2, the V gene TRBV6-5; D is unclear. Deletions cut 6 bases from V and 4 bases from J, with 6 bases between. Germline assignment: CDR1 MNHEY and CDR2 SVGAGI. The CDR3 is 12 amino acids. CDR3 coding DNA: TGTGCCAGCAGGAGGATCACCGGGGAGCTGTTTTTT. Translating gives CASRRITGELFF.

The chain couples TRBV2 to TRBJ1-1; 7 bases are a match to TRBD1. The CDR3 consists of 13 residues. V shed 5 bases and J 10 bases; nucleotides not matched to a gene: 10. Germline-derived CDR1 and CDR2 are SNHLY and FYNNEI. CDR3 DNA sequence: TGTGCCAGCAGTTTCGACAGGGAGAGTAGAGCTTTCTTT. This gives the protein CASSFDRESRAFF.

This chain connects TRBV15 to TRBJ1-2; D uncertain. This CDR3 comprises 16 residues. V was clipped by 0 bases and J by 4 bases, with 15 bases between them. Germline CDR1 and CDR2: LNHNV and YYDKDF (reference sequence). The CDR3 is CATSRDVGGTGYGYTF. CDR3 sequence (DNA): TGTGCCACCAGCAGAGATGTAGGAGGAACGGGCTATGGCTACACCTTC.

V is TRBV18 and J is TRBJ2-5, with 9 positions matching TRBD2. CDR3 length: 16 amino acids. Unmatched junction bases numbered 8, after V lost 0 bases and J lost 6 bases. Germline loops: CDR1 KGHSH, CDR2 LQKENI. The CDR3 spells CASSPPAGGPSKTQYF. CDR3 in DNA: TGTGCCAGCTCACCACCGGCGGGAGGGCCGTCTAAGACCCAGTACTTC.

This sequence joins TRBV7-2 and TRBJ2-3; 8 nucleotides align to TRBD2. CDR1 SGHTA and CDR2 FQGNSA come from the germline V gene. The CDR3 extends over 15 amino acids. V lost 1 base and J lost 6; bases outside the gene matches: 6. CDR3 protein: CASSLERGGGDTQYF. In DNA form, the CDR3 reads TGTGCCAGCAGCTTAGAGCGTGGCGGGGGGGATACGCAGTATTTT.

About this clone itself: The same CDR3 is also encoded by other DNA sequences in this sample. The chain has TRBV19 and TRBJ2-3, with TRBD2 identical over 10 bases. Germline CDR1 is LNHDA and CDR2 is SQIVND (reference sequence). The CDR3 loop spans 15 amino acids. With 3 bases clipped from V and 3 bases from J, the junction kept 3 bases outside the gene matches. CDR3 sequence (DNA): TGTGCCAGTAGTATCCTAGCGGGAGTGACAGATACGCAGTATTTT. Protein: CASSILAGVTDTQYF.

The genes are TRBV6-5 and TRBJ2-5, with D maybe TRBD2 (5 bases). Germline CDR1 reads MNHEY; CDR2 reads SVGAGI. Trimming took 2 bases from V and 5 from J, leaving 12 bases between them. This CDR3 region has 14 residues. Here the CDR3 reads CASSYGVSGETQYF. CDR3 nucleotide sequence: TGTGCCAGCAGTTACGGGGTCTCGGGGGAGACCCAGTACTTC.

Regarding this clone: This may arise from a read error, as a much more abundant clone is one base away. This CDR3 is also generated by other DNA sequences in the sample. The chain is built from TRBV28 and TRBJ1-2; D is unresolved. Per the germline V gene, CDR1 is MDHEN and CDR2 is SYDVKM. V was clipped by 3 bases and J by 4 bases, with 6 bases between them. The length of the CDR3 is 12 residues. The CDR3 coding sequence is TGTGCCAGCAGTTTTAGACTCTATGGCTACACCTTC. This gives the protein CASSFRLYGYTF.

The J gene is TRBJ1-3, the V gene TRBV28, with a tentative D call TRBD1 (5 bases). Trimming removed 1 base from V and 3 bases from J, with 13 bases in between. From germline, CDR1 is MDHEN and CDR2 SYDVKM. CDR3 length equals 16 residues. The CDR3 sequence: CASSLSLGVGGNTIYF. CDR3 DNA: TGTGCCAGCAGTTTATCCTTAGGGGTGGGTGGAAACACCATATATTTT.

DNA of the CDR3: TGCGCCAGCAGCCTCCTTTCGGGACAGGGGGCGTCCGGCTACACCTTC. Its protein is CASSLLSGQGASGYTF. The chain uses TRBV4-3 and TRBJ1-2; 12 positions match TRBD1. The junction had 11 bases not matched to a gene; V was cut back by 4 bases and J by 8 bases. The V gene's germline CDR1 is LGHNA and CDR2 YSLEER. This CDR3 has 16 amino acids.

The V and J genes are TRBV7-8 and TRBJ1-5; 10 bases are a match to TRBD1. Per germline, CDR1 SGHVS and CDR2 FQNEAQ. The CDR3 has 16 residues. The J segment lost 8 bases and the V segment lost 3 bases, leaving 10 bases of the junction unmatched. The CDR3 is CASSFRDRGPEEPQHF. DNA for the CDR3: TGTGCCAGCAGCTTCCGGGACAGGGGACCAGAAGAGCCCCAGCATTTT.

A remark on this clone: The same CDR3 can be traced to other DNA sequences in this sample. The chain is built from TRBV7-3 and TRBJ2-5; possibly TRBD1 for D (5 bases). Looked up from germline, CDR1 is SGHTA and CDR2 is FQGTGA. CDR3 length equals 13 residues. The V end was cut by 5 bases, the J end by 4 bases, with 11 bases between. CDR3 in amino acids: CASSPGSGETQYF. CDR3 nucleotide sequence: TGTGCCAGCAGCCCAGGGTCAGGAGAGACCCAGTACTTC. The full variable domain, with the rest looked up from reference TRBV7-3 and TRBJ2-5, is GAGVSQTPSNKVTEKGKYVELRCDPISGHTALYWYRQSLGQGPEFLIYFQGTGAADDSGLPNDRFFAVRPEGSVSTLKIQRTERGDSAVYLCASSPGSGETQYFGPGTRLLVL.

This clone was counted only a few times. This chain uses TRBV30 with TRBJ1-4, with D perhaps TRBD1 (5 bases). The V end was cut by 8 bases, the J end by 8 bases, with 18 bases between. This CDR3 has 13 amino acids. The V gene's germline CDR1 is GTSNPN and CDR2 SVGIG (reference sequence). In nucleotides, the CDR3 is TGTGCCCTGATATCCAGGGTCTCGGAAAAACTGTTTTTT. This encodes CALISRVSEKLFF.

The chain links TRBV25-1 to TRBJ1-1; TRBD1 matches 7 bases. Per germline, CDR1 MGHDK and CDR2 SYGVNS. Unmatched junction bases numbered 7, after V lost 1 base and J lost 5 bases. The CDR3 length is 15 residues. The chain's CDR3 is CASSEFRGRETEAFF. Written as DNA, the CDR3 is TGTGCCAGCAGTGAATTTAGGGGGCGCGAGACTGAAGCTTTCTTT.

V usage is TRBV13 and J usage is TRBJ1-3; TRBD1 aligns across 9 bases. In germline, CDR1 is PRHDT, CDR2 FYEKMQ (reference sequence). The CDR3 contains 16 residues. With 4 bases clipped from V and 4 bases from J, the junction kept 8 bases outside the gene matches. CDR3 nucleotide sequence: TGTGCCAGCAGCTCAGCTCCCGGGACAGGGGGAAACACCATATATTTT. It is translated as CASSSAPGTGGNTIYF.

This rearrangement joins TRBV19 to TRBJ2-1; D might be TRBD1 (6 bases). Germline V gene data show CDR1 as LNHDA and CDR2 as SQIVND (reference sequence). CDR3 size: 15 residues. V was trimmed by 6 bases and J by 0 bases, leaving 12 bases between them. In nucleotides, the CDR3 is TGTGCCAGTAGCGCACAGGGAATCTCCTACAATGAGCAGTTCTTC. Protein: CASSAQGISYNEQFF.

This chain links TRBV12-3 or TRBV12-4 with TRBJ1-1; no firm D call. The length of the CDR3 is 12 residues. Trimming took off 4 bases at V and 1 base at J, with 4 bases between the two ends. The CDR3 loop is CASSSRNTEAFF. The CDR3 DNA reads as TGTGCCAGCAGTTCGAGGAACACTGAAGCTTTCTTT.

The chain combines TRBV6-6 with TRBJ1-6; TRBD1 might be the D (6 bases). The CDR3 spans 14 residues. Between the trimmed V and J ends, which lost 7 bases and 10 bases, there was a span of 17 bases. The germline CDR1 and CDR2 sequences are MNHNY and SVGAGI (reference sequence). The CDR3 sequence is CASTLQGSYSPLHF. The DNA for the CDR3 is TGTGCCAGCACCCTACAGGGCTCTTACTCACCCCTCCACTTT.

The chain carries TRBV28 and TRBJ1-4; 10 bases agree with TRBD1. CDR3 length equals 15 residues. J was trimmed by 9 bases and V by 4 bases; bases with no gene match: 8. Germline values: CDR1 MDHEN, CDR2 SYDVKM. The CDR3 sequence: CASSSSGTGVQKLFF. DNA for the CDR3: TGTGCCAGCAGTTCCTCCGGGACAGGGGTTCAAAAACTGTTTTTT.

This sequence joins TRBV19 and TRBJ2-2; D is perhaps TRBD1 (5 bases). Trimming took 7 bases from V and 6 from J, leaving 18 bases between them. The CDR3 loop spans 15 amino acids. Germline V gene sequence: CDR1 LNHDA, CDR2 SQIVND (reference sequence). CDR3 sequence: CASKIGQLIAGELFF. In DNA form, the CDR3 reads TGTGCCAGTAAGATTGGACAACTCATAGCCGGGGAGCTGTTTTTT.

There are a few counts of this clone. This chain joins TRBV24-1 and TRBJ1-5, with TRBD1 matching 9 bases. The junction had 4 bases not matched to a gene; V was cut back by 5 bases and J by 3 bases. The CDR3 has 15 residues. CDR1 KGHDR and CDR2 SFDVKD come from the germline V gene. CDR3 nucleotides: TGTGCCACCAGTGTGGGACAGGGAATCAATCAGCCCCAGCATTTT. This translates into CATSVGQGINQPQHF.

The chain is built from TRBV18 and TRBJ2-5; 8 positions agree with TRBD2. The CDR3 runs to 16 residues. V was pared by 3 bases and J by 4 bases, with 10 bases of the junction left unmatched. Germline CDR1 is KGHSH and CDR2 is LQKENI. The CDR3 loop is CASSPTSGSARETQYF. Here the CDR3 DNA reads TGTGCCAGCTCACCTACCAGCGGGAGCGCCCGAGAGACCCAGTACTTC.

The chain joins TRBV18 to TRBJ1-5; TRBD1 matches 7 bases. CDR1 KGHSH and CDR2 LQKENI come from the germline V gene. The CDR3 runs 14 residues. The V and J ends lost 4 bases and 7 bases, in that order; junction bases with no gene match: 7. CDR3 in amino acids: CASSQTGFEQPQHF. The CDR3 DNA reads TGTGCCAGCTCACAGACAGGGTTTGAGCAGCCCCAGCATTTT.

The chain carries TRBV7-3 and TRBJ2-2, with 14 bases that match TRBD2. This CDR3 has 18 amino acids. V shed 7 bases and J 2 bases; nucleotides not matched to a gene: 9. Germline CDR1 reads SGHTA; CDR2 reads FQGTGA. The CDR3 DNA sequence: TGTGCCAGCACCCCACGGGGACTAGCGGGGGCAAACACCGGGGAGCTGTTTTTT. This codes for CASTPRGLAGANTGELFF.

J is TRBJ2-7 and V is TRBV20-1; unclear D gene. This CDR3 contains 11 residues. Trimming took 4 bases from V and 3 from J, leaving 7 bases between them. Germline assignment: CDR1 DFQATT and CDR2 SNEGSKA (reference sequence). The CDR3 nucleotides are TGCAGTGCTACCTTCGGCTACGAGCAGTACTTC. Protein product: CSATFGYEQYF.

The V and J genes are TRBV4-1 and TRBJ2-1, with 10 bases aligning to TRBD2. Losses at the gene ends were 1 base for V and 5 bases for J; bases not matched to a gene: 5. The V gene's germline CDR1 is MGHRA and CDR2 YSYEKL. The CDR3 spans 16 residues. The CDR3 reads CASSQVSGGFDNEQFF. CDR3 DNA sequence: TGCGCCAGCAGCCAAGTTAGCGGGGGGTTCGACAATGAGCAGTTCTTC.

This clone was observed once. CDR3 bases: TGTGCCAGCGATATGAGGACAGGGGAAGCTTTCTTT. Residues: CASDMRTGEAFF. The chain has TRBV2 and TRBJ1-1; TRBD1 matches 8 bases. This CDR3 region has 12 residues. CDR1 and CDR2 from the germline V gene are SNHLY and FYNNEI. The trim removed 8 bases at V and 8 bases at J, leaving 7 bases unmatched. Filled out from reference TRBV2 and TRBJ1-1, the complete variable domain reads EPEVTQTPSHQVTQMGQEVILRCVPISNHLYFYWYRQILGQKVEFLVSFYNNEISEKSEIFDDQFSVERPDGSNFTLKIRSTKLEDSAMYFCASDMRTGEAFFGQGTRLTVV.

This chain joins TRBV7-3 and TRBJ2-1, with TRBD1 matching 8 bases. The germline CDR1 and CDR2 sequences are SGHTA and FQGTGA. The CDR3 consists of 15 residues. Unmatched junction bases numbered 1, after V lost 2 bases and J lost 1 base. The chain's CDR3 is CASSLDRGSYNEQFF. The DNA of the CDR3 is TGTGCCAGCAGCTTAGACAGGGGTTCCTACAATGAGCAGTTCTTC.